A single sample is the source of the 2 T cell receptor beta chains below, sequenced in a study of blood T cell repertoires in COVID-19. Using immunoSEQ multiplex PCR, the repertoire was profiled, and TCRdb retains in-frame clones only, with some absent. The sample shows some 270,000 clones, under 90% of them seen only once. Sequencing used peripheral blood. These receptors were obtained from a man aged 45-65 years with acute or convalescent COVID-19.

The chain employs TRBV3-1 (or the pseudogene TRBV3-2) and TRBJ1-2; D possibly corresponds to TRBD1 (5 bases). Germline values: CDR1 LGHDT, CDR2 YNNKEL (reference sequence). The CDR3 runs to 15 residues. The ends were cut back, 4 bases at V and 0 bases at J, with 12 bases in the middle. CDR3 DNA sequence: TGTGCCAGCAGCCGGACACCGTCCACTAACTATGGCTACACCTTC. As protein: CASSRTPSTNYGYTF.

This clone was counted between two and nine times. This sequence joins TRBV6-5 and TRBJ1-3; tentatively, D is TRBD1 (5 bases). Germline-derived CDR1 and CDR2 are MNHEY and SVGAGI. V was trimmed by 2 bases and J by 0 bases, leaving 11 bases between them. The CDR3 is made up of 16 amino acids. CDR3 DNA: TGTGCCAGCAGTTACACCCTCGACAGCTCTGGAAACACCATATATTTT. It is translated as CASSYTLDSSGNTIYF.